In this sample, the clone carrying this TCR beta chain turned up a few times. No antigen is known for it. The data were obtained in a study of beta chain features in type 1 diabetes. The wider study: Investigators examined roughly 99,000,000 sorted cells across all samples. Regarding the study as a whole: An over-representation of cells with high TCR expression could result from cDNA sequencing.

Germline V gene data show CDR1 as GTSNPN and CDR2 as SVGIG (reference sequence). V lost 3 bases to trimming and J lost 6 bases; unmatched junction nucleotides: 8. The CDR3 runs to 15 residues. TCRB transcripts that were expressed got sequenced, as all of the isolated RNA had been reverse transcribed. Method: immunoSEQ multiplex PCR; TCRdb's copy keeps in-frame clones and lacks some. Among hundreds of thousands of clones, 11% were seen once, and the ten largest hold over 0.015%. V usage is TRBV30 and J usage is TRBJ2-3, with TRBD1 matching over 11 bases. This clonotype was obtained from a young woman in good health. Sequenced material: naive CD4+ T cells from blood. The CDR3 region is CAWRTGTGGIDTQYF. The CDR3 DNA reads TGTGCCTGGAGAACCGGGACAGGGGGAATCGATACGCAGTATTTT.